Below, 23 T cell receptor beta chains from the same sample are listed, as sequenced in a study of blood T cell repertoires in COVID-19 (TCRdb year 2020). The library relied on the immunoSEQ multiplex PCR assay. TCRdb retrieved this table from immuneACCESS and kept in-frame rearrangements only. Not all clones are present; in checked studies, unresolved V genes account for under half, and no reason is known for the remainder. For this sample the table gives hundreds of thousands of clones, of which roughly 88% were detected only once. 1% of the sample goes to the ten largest clones. Sequenced material: PBMCs or T cells enriched from blood (not recorded which). The receptor set was obtained from a woman aged 25 to 45 who had recovered from COVID-19.

The genes are TRBV30 and TRBJ1-1; a weak D match, TRBD1 (6 bases). This CDR3 has 13 residues. The germline V gene has CDR1 GTSNPN and CDR2 SVGIG (reference sequence). V dropped 0 bases and J dropped 4 bases, with 9 bases sitting between them. CDR3 in amino acids: CAWSVMGATEAFF. DNA of the CDR3: TGTGCCTGGAGTGTAATGGGGGCCACTGAAGCTTTCTTT.

The chain has TRBV7-9 and TRBJ2-7, with D tentatively TRBD2 (5 bases). CDR3 length: 15 residues. Germline V CDR1 and CDR2: SEHNR, FQNEAQ (reference sequence). The V end was cut by 5 bases, the J end by 3 bases, with 17 bases between. The CDR3 DNA reads as TGTGCCAGCAGCGGCACCGGGGAGACCTACTACGAGCAGTACTTC. It is translated as CASSGTGETYYEQYF.

This rearrangement joins TRBV6-1 to TRBJ1-3; TRBD1 is a possible D gene (6 bases). This CDR3 is built from 14 residues. CDR1 is MNHNS and CDR2 is SASEGT in the germline V gene. Trimming took 2 bases from V and 3 from J, leaving 8 bases between them. CDR3 in amino acids: CASSEIRGGNTIYF. The CDR3, as DNA: TGTGCCAGCAGTGAAATCAGGGGTGGAAACACCATATATTTT.

CDR3: CATSRHEDREGKLFF. CDR3 bases: TGTGCCACCAGCAGACACGAGGACAGGGAGGGAAAACTGTTTTTT. The chain joins TRBV15 to TRBJ1-4; 8 bases are a match to TRBD1. Trimming took 2 bases from V and 10 from J; bases not matched to a gene: 9. From germline, CDR1 is LNHNV and CDR2 YYDKDF (reference sequence). The CDR3 runs to 15 residues.

This chain connects TRBV28 to TRBJ2-7; maybe TRBD1 (5 bases). This CDR3 has 12 amino acids. Trimming stripped 3 bases from V and 7 bases from J, with 10 bases between. Germline loops: CDR1 MDHEN, CDR2 SYDVKM. In DNA, the CDR3 is TGTGCCAGCAGTTTCGAGAACAGGGAGCAGTACTTC. Translating gives CASSFENREQYF.

This chain joins TRBV4-3 and TRBJ1-4, with D perhaps matching TRBD1 (5 bases). With 4 bases removed from V and 7 bases from J, the gap between germline ends came to 19 bases. The CDR3 is 16 residues long. In germline, CDR1 is LGHNA, CDR2 YSLEER. This chain's CDR3 is CASSRSAGGRGEKLFF. DNA of the CDR3: TGCGCCAGCAGCCGATCCGCCGGCGGAAGGGGTGAAAAACTGTTTTTT.

V is TRBV29-1 and J is TRBJ2-1, with a tentative D call TRBD1 (5 bases). Germline V lookup: CDR1 SQVTM, CDR2 ANQGSEA. The CDR3 spans 13 residues. Trimming cost V 2 bases and J 7 bases, with 12 bases left between them. DNA for the CDR3: TGCAGCGTTGAACCCGCAGGGTGGAATGAGCAGTTCTTC. The encoded protein is CSVEPAGWNEQFF.

The chain recombines TRBV7-2 with TRBJ2-2; 12 bases agree with TRBD2. Trimming took 5 bases from V and 1 from J; bases not matched to a gene: 8. This CDR3 is 18 amino acids long. In germline, CDR1 is SGHTA, CDR2 FQGNSA. CDR3 amino acids: CASSQELAGGLNTGELFF. As DNA, the CDR3 is TGTGCCAGCAGCCAAGAACTAGCGGGGGGCCTGAACACCGGGGAGCTGTTTTTT.

The V call is TRBV5-1, the J call TRBJ1-1, with 8 bases identical to TRBD1. The germline V gene has CDR1 SGHRS and CDR2 YFSETQ. The CDR3 has 16 amino acids. With 1 base clipped from V and 5 bases from J, the junction kept 10 bases outside the gene matches. CDR3 bases: TGCGCCAGCAGCTTGCTTTCGACAGGGGATGATACTGAAGCTTTCTTT. The encoded protein is CASSLLSTGDDTEAFF.

The rearrangement uses TRBV11-2 and TRBJ1-2, with D maybe TRBD1 (5 bases). CDR3 length: 12 residues. Trimming took 2 bases from V and 5 from J, leaving 6 bases between them. In germline, CDR1 is SGHAT, CDR2 FQNNGV. The CDR3 sequence: CASSLRGYGYTF. The CDR3, as DNA: TGTGCCAGCAGCTTACGGGGGTATGGCTACACCTTC. Drawing the rest from reference TRBV11-2 and TRBJ1-2, the complete variable domain is EAGVAQSPRYKIIEKRQSVAFWCNPISGHATLYWYQQILGQGPKLLIQFQNNGVVDDSQLPKDRFSAERLKGVDSTLKIQPAKLEDSAVYLCASSLRGYGYTFGSGTRLTVV.

The chain is built from TRBV7-9 and TRBJ2-3; D remains ambiguous. CDR3 length: 15 residues. V lost 2 bases and J lost 5, with 14 bases in between. CDR1 is SEHNR and CDR2 is FQNEAQ in the germline V gene (reference sequence). The CDR3 is CASSLIGRSKDTQYF. CDR3 nucleotides: TGTGCCAGCAGCTTAATCGGCAGGTCTAAAGATACGCAGTATTTT.

The chain is built from TRBV6-1 and TRBJ2-2; 8 nucleotides line up with TRBD2. The CDR3 has 16 residues. The V and J ends lost 4 bases and 1 base, in that order; junction bases with no gene match: 5. In germline, CDR1 is MNHNS, CDR2 SASEGT. CDR3 in amino acids: CASSVSAGGNTGELFF. In DNA form, the CDR3 reads TGTGCCAGCAGTGTATCGGCGGGGGGGAACACCGGGGAGCTGTTTTTT.

The chain couples TRBV27 to TRBJ1-1, with D possibly TRBD1 on 6 matching bases. The CDR3 is made up of 15 amino acids. With 3 bases removed from V and 6 bases from J, the gap between germline ends came to 17 bases. CDR1 is MNHEY, CDR2 SMNVEV, per germline (reference sequence). Here the CDR3 DNA reads TGTGCCAGCAGTTTGGCAGGGGTGCCTATGGCTGAAGCTTTCTTT. Amino acids: CASSLAGVPMAEAFF.

The chain carries TRBV7-3 and TRBJ2-2; 10 positions agree with TRBD1. J gave up 0 bases and V 2 bases, and 0 bases lay outside the gene matches. Germline-derived CDR1 and CDR2 are SGHTA and FQGTGA. This CDR3 spans 16 amino acids. The CDR3 reads CASSLGTGANTGELFF. The CDR3 bases are TGTGCCAGCAGCTTAGGGACAGGGGCGAACACCGGGGAGCTGTTTTTT. Full variable domain (outside the CDR3, taken from reference TRBV7-3 and TRBJ2-2): GAGVSQTPSNKVTEKGKYVELRCDPISGHTALYWYRQSLGQGPEFLIYFQGTGAADDSGLPNDRFFAVRPEGSVSTLKIQRTERGDSAVYLCASSLGTGANTGELFFGEGSRLTVL.

This chain connects TRBV27 to TRBJ2-7; D is uncertain. The germline gives CDR1 MNHEY, CDR2 SMNVEV (reference sequence). Trimming left V 5 bases short and J 0 bases short, with 11 bases between. The length of the CDR3 is 14 residues. CDR3 region: CASSPLQSSYEQYF. The CDR3 coding sequence is TGTGCCAGCAGTCCACTGCAAAGCTCCTACGAGCAGTACTTC.

About this clone itself: A junction boundary mismatches the germline segment, possibly from a read error. The V and J genes are TRBV7-9 and TRBJ2-7; TRBD2 might be the D (6 bases). Looked up from germline, CDR1 is SEHNR and CDR2 is FQNEAQ (reference sequence). This CDR3 has 14 residues. The CDR3 spells CASSPPGLRYEQWF. The CDR3 nucleotides are TGTGCCAGCAGCCCCCCGGGACTCCGCTACGAGCAGTGGTTC.

The chain uses TRBV4-3 and TRBJ2-7; no clear D gene. Germline values: CDR1 LGHNA, CDR2 YSLEER. This CDR3 region has 14 residues. V lost 0 bases to trimming and J lost 2 bases, with 8 bases between them. The CDR3 loop reads CASSQDRSTYEQYF. The CDR3 nucleotides are TGCGCCAGCAGCCAAGATCGCAGTACCTACGAGCAGTACTTC.

The chain links TRBV20-1 to TRBJ2-5; weak D call: TRBD2 (6 bases). Trimming shortened V by 3 bases and J by 5 bases, and 13 bases separated the two germline ends. This CDR3 has 13 residues. Per the germline V gene, CDR1 is DFQATT and CDR2 is SNEGSKA (reference sequence). Here the CDR3 DNA reads TGCAGTGCTAGTGGGGCGGGGAGGGAGACCCAGTACTTC. It encodes CSASGAGRETQYF.

This CDR3 is CASKPHQGAREQYF. CDR3 coding DNA: TGTGCCAGCAAACCACACCAGGGGGCAAGGGAGCAGTACTTC. The J gene is TRBJ2-7, the V gene TRBV28; 8 bases align to TRBD1. The CDR3 has 14 amino acids. Looked up from germline, CDR1 is MDHEN and CDR2 is SYDVKM. The ends lost 7 bases at V and 7 bases at J; junction bases unmatched: 12. Filled out from reference TRBV28 and TRBJ2-7, the complete variable domain reads DVKVTQSSRYLVKRTGEKVFLECVQDMDHENMFWYRQDPGLGLRLIYFSYDVKMKEKGDIPEGYSVSREKKERFSLILESASTNQTSMYLCASKPHQGAREQYFGPGTRLTVT.

This sequence joins TRBV27 and TRBJ2-1, with D maybe TRBD1 (5 bases). The CDR3 extends over 12 amino acids. Trimming pared 11 bases from V and 7 bases from J, leaving 15 bases between. Germline lookup yields CDR1 MNHEY and CDR2 SMNVEV (reference sequence). The chain's CDR3 is CAAGSNRNEQFF. CDR3 coding DNA: TGTGCCGCCGGGTCAAACAGGAATGAGCAGTTCTTC.

The rearrangement joins TRBV7-9 to TRBJ1-6; TRBD1 is a possible D gene (6 bases). This CDR3 is built from 14 residues. Germline V gene lookup returns CDR1 SEHNR and CDR2 FQNEAQ (reference sequence). Trimming took 4 bases from V and 8 from J, leaving 12 bases between them. The CDR3 nucleotides read TGTGCCAGCAGCTCAACAGGGCAGGATTCACCCCTCCACTTT. It translates to CASSSTGQDSPLHF.

This clone was picked up a small number of times. V usage is TRBV28 and J usage is TRBJ1-1; a possible D gene is TRBD1 (5 bases). V was clipped by 8 bases and J by 4 bases, with 14 bases between them. CDR1 is MDHEN, CDR2 SYDVKM, per germline. The CDR3 is made up of 13 amino acids. CDR3 protein: CASGAPLSTEAFF. The CDR3 DNA is TGTGCCAGCGGGGCTCCGCTCTCCACTGAAGCTTTCTTT.

The V call is TRBV7-6, the J call TRBJ1-2; D is perhaps TRBD1 (5 bases). The CDR3 is made up of 17 amino acids. Trimming took off 0 bases at V and 0 bases at J, with 14 bases between the two ends. Germline V gene lookup returns CDR1 SGHVS and CDR2 FNYEAQ. The CDR3 here is CASSLAGGVGTNYGYTF. The DNA for the CDR3 is TGTGCCAGCAGCTTAGCGGGGGGTGTCGGTACTAACTATGGCTACACCTTC.